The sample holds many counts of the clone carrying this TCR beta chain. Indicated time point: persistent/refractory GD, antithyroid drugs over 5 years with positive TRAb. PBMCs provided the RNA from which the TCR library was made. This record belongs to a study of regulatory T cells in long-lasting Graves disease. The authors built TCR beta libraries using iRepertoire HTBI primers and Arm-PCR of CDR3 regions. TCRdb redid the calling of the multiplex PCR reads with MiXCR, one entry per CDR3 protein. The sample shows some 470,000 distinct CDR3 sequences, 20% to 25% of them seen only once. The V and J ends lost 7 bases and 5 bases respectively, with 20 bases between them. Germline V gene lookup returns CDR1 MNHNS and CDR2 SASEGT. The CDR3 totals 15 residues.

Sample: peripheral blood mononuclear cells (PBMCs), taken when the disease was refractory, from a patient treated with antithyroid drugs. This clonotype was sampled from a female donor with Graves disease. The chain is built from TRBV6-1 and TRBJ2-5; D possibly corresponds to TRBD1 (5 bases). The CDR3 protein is CASILRDSPQETQYF. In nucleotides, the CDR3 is TGTGCCAGCATTCTCCGCGACAGTCCCCAGGAGACCCAGTACTTC.